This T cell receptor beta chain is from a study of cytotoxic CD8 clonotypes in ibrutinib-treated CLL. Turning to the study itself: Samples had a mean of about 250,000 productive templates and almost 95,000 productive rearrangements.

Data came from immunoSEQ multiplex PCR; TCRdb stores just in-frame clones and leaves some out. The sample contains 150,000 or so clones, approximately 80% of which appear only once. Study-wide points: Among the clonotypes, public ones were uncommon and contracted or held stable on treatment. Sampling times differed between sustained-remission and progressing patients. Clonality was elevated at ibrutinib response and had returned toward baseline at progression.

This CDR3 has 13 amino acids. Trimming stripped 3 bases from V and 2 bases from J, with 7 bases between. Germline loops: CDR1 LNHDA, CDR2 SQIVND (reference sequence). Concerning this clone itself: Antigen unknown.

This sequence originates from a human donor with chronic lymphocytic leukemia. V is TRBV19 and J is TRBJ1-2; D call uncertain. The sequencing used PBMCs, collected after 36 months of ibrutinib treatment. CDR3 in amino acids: CASSIDGNYGYTF. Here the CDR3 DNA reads TGTGCCAGTAGTATTGACGGAAACTATGGCTACACCTTC.